Listed below are T cell receptor beta chains from one sample, sequenced in a study of cytomegalovirus exposure and HLA in healthy donors. The table came from immunoSEQ multiplex PCR; TCRdb's copy has only in-frame clones and leaves some out. The top ten hold 1.5% to 2% of the sample, which has around 250,000 clones, around 90% seen once. The sample taken for sequencing was PBMCs. These receptors came from a girl aged 2-10 years in good health and CMV-seronegative. Each CDR3 is given without its conserved first and last residue. Each record gives: J gene, CDR3 length, V gene, CDR3 protein.

j_call: TRBJ1-1
cdr3_length: 11
v_call: TRBV27
cdr3_aa: ASSFRVNTEAF

j_call: TRBJ2-3
cdr3_length: 13
v_call: TRBV10-1
cdr3_aa: ASRASGGRADTQY

j_call: TRBJ1-4
cdr3_length: 13
v_call: TRBV27
cdr3_aa: ASSLGHGVGEKLF

j_call: TRBJ1-1
cdr3_length: 11
v_call: TRBV6-4
cdr3_aa: ASREQGSTEAF

j_call: TRBJ1-6
cdr3_length: 13
v_call: TRBV6-1
cdr3_aa: ASSGTGLDNSPLH

j_call: TRBJ2-7
cdr3_length: 15
v_call: TRBV11-2
cdr3_aa: ASSLNRGKDEGYEQY

j_call: TRBJ1-1
cdr3_length: 11
v_call: TRBV10-3
cdr3_aa: AISDVVNTEAF

j_call: TRBJ1-2
cdr3_length: 13
v_call: TRBV27
cdr3_aa: ASSFRQGAYYGYT

j_call: TRBJ2-2
cdr3_length: 16
v_call: TRBV6-4
cdr3_aa: ASSDSLVLAGDTGELF

j_call: TRBJ2-3
cdr3_length: 12
v_call: TRBV27
cdr3_aa: ASSSLTQRSAQY

j_call: TRBJ2-5
cdr3_length: 11
v_call: TRBV10-3
cdr3_aa: AIQPDSLGTQY

j_call: TRBJ2-1
cdr3_length: 12
v_call: TRBV7-2
cdr3_aa: ASSLGQRVNEQF

j_call: TRBJ2-6
cdr3_length: 15
v_call: TRBV6-1
cdr3_aa: ASSEWDSLSGANVLT

j_call: TRBJ2-1
cdr3_length: 13
v_call: TRBV6-4
cdr3_aa: ASSAGTGGMNEQF

j_call: TRBJ2-3
cdr3_length: 14
v_call: TRBV5-5
cdr3_aa: ASSLMGRPSTDTQY

j_call: TRBJ1-2
cdr3_length: 10
v_call: TRBV29-1
cdr3_aa: SVDGANYGYT

j_call: TRBJ1-4
cdr3_length: 12
v_call: TRBV7-9
cdr3_aa: ASSLPHGGEKLF

j_call: TRBJ1-6
cdr3_length: 13
v_call: TRBV28
cdr3_aa: ATAPRGSYNSPLH

j_call: TRBJ2-3
cdr3_length: 10
v_call: TRBV2
cdr3_aa: ASSYLAGEQY

j_call: TRBJ1-5
cdr3_length: 12
v_call: TRBV2
cdr3_aa: ASRDRDFNQPQH

j_call: TRBJ2-1
cdr3_length: 12
v_call: TRBV27
cdr3_aa: ASSPQRLVNEQF

j_call: TRBJ1-5
cdr3_length: 13
v_call: TRBV11-2
cdr3_aa: ASSLGDRPTGSQH

j_call: TRBJ2-1
cdr3_length: 16
v_call: TRBV30
cdr3_aa: AWAGTRSLGGSYNEQF

j_call: TRBJ2-1
cdr3_length: 11
v_call: TRBV5-4
cdr3_aa: ASSSPREVEQF

j_call: TRBJ2-1
cdr3_length: 15
v_call: TRBV27
cdr3_aa: ASSLLPGLAENNEQF

j_call: TRBJ2-2
cdr3_length: 13
v_call: TRBV14
cdr3_aa: ASKQGQPNTGELF

j_call: TRBJ1-2
cdr3_length: 13
v_call: TRBV6-6
cdr3_aa: ASSPDFRTNYGYT

j_call: TRBJ2-5
cdr3_length: 15
v_call: TRBV5-1
cdr3_aa: ASSPGLAGGYQETQY

j_call: TRBJ1-3
cdr3_length: 16
v_call: TRBV11-3
cdr3_aa: ASSLENNNRGQRETIY

j_call: TRBJ1-2
cdr3_length: 11
v_call: TRBV7-2
cdr3_aa: ASSLDSNYGYT

j_call: TRBJ2-5
cdr3_length: 14
v_call: TRBV5-1
cdr3_aa: ASTDLAGGPGETQY

j_call: TRBJ2-1
cdr3_length: 12
v_call: TRBV7-9
cdr3_aa: ASSQGLPYNEQF

j_call: TRBJ2-7
cdr3_length: 14
v_call: TRBV7-6
cdr3_aa: ASSLGTSGGAYEQY

j_call: TRBJ1-5
cdr3_length: 11
v_call: TRBV6-1
cdr3_aa: ASSKDRDQPQH

j_call: TRBJ2-7
cdr3_length: 11
v_call: TRBV6-6
cdr3_aa: ATAVGTSNEQY

j_call: TRBJ1-1
cdr3_length: 17
v_call: TRBV4-1
cdr3_aa: ASSHHKGGQGGSNTEAF

j_call: TRBJ2-7
cdr3_length: 11
v_call: TRBV7-9
cdr3_aa: SSSLGTGYEQY

j_call: TRBJ2-7
cdr3_length: 13
v_call: TRBV9
cdr3_aa: ASSVTTGSSYEQY

j_call: TRBJ2-5
cdr3_length: 11
v_call: TRBV30
cdr3_aa: AWSVLVRETQY

j_call: TRBJ1-4
cdr3_length: 12
v_call: TRBV6-5
cdr3_aa: ASSYTTGEEKLF

j_call: TRBJ2-5
cdr3_length: 12
v_call: TRBV27
cdr3_aa: ASSPTGVQWTQY

j_call: TRBJ2-5
cdr3_length: 13
v_call: TRBV2
cdr3_aa: ASRLQFGAQETQY

j_call: TRBJ2-4
cdr3_length: 11
v_call: TRBV6-1
cdr3_aa: ASSSRERNIQY

j_call: TRBJ1-2
cdr3_length: 10
v_call: TRBV10-3
cdr3_aa: ATGQGGKGYT

j_call: TRBJ2-1
cdr3_length: 13
v_call: TRBV11-3
cdr3_aa: ASSLGASSGNEQF

j_call: TRBJ1-5
cdr3_length: 11
v_call: TRBV11-2
cdr3_aa: ASSLGGGQPQH

j_call: TRBJ2-1
cdr3_length: 13
v_call: TRBV5-1
cdr3_aa: ASSLLAGGYNEQF

j_call: TRBJ1-4
cdr3_length: 12
v_call: TRBV28
cdr3_aa: ASSYGTLNEKLF

j_call: TRBJ2-7
cdr3_length: 14
v_call: TRBV5-6
cdr3_aa: ASSANLAGVPYEQY

j_call: TRBJ2-7
cdr3_length: 10
v_call: TRBV2
cdr3_aa: ASRMGGYEQY

j_call: TRBJ1-4
cdr3_length: 12
v_call: TRBV28
cdr3_aa: ASSLVAGPEKLF

j_call: TRBJ2-5
cdr3_length: 13
v_call: TRBV28
cdr3_aa: ASSLPGGQQETQY

j_call: TRBJ2-5
cdr3_length: 17
v_call: TRBV4-2
cdr3_aa: ASSQDRTGGHEGQETQY

j_call: TRBJ1-1
cdr3_length: 13
v_call: TRBV5-1
cdr3_aa: ASSLAAGRGTEAF